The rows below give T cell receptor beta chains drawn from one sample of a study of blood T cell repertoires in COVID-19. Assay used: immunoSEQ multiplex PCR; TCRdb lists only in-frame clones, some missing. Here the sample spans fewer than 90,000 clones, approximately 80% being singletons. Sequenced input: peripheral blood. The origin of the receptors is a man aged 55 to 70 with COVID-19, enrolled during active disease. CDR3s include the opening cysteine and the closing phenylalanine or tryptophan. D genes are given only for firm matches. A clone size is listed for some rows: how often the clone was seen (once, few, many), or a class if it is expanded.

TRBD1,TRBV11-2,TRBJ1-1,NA,CASSLTGGLNTEAFF,TGTGCCAGCAGCCTTACAGGGGGCCTTAACACTGAAGCTTTCTTT
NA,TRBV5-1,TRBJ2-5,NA,CASSSTGTQETQYF,TGCGCCAGCAGCTCTACAGGAACCCAAGAGACCCAGTACTTC
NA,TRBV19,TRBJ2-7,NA,CASSFQLASQEQYF,TGTGCCAGTAGTTTCCAACTAGCCTCTCAGGAGCAGTACTTC
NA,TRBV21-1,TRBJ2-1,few,CASRWRGSRRDNEQFF,TGTGCCAGCAGGTGGCGGGGGTCACGTAGGGACAATGAGCAGTTCTTC
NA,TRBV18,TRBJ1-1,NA,CASSQGGTGNTEAFF,TGTGCCAGCTCACAGGGCGGGACGGGGAACACTGAAGCTTTCTTT
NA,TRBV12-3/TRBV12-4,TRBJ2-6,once,CASSVLGANVLTF,TGTGCCAGCAGCGTTCTTGGGGCCAACGTCCTGACTTTC
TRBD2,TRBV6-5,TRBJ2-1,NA,CATKPLAGRQFF,TGTGCCACCAAACCGTTAGCGGGGCGACAGTTCTTC
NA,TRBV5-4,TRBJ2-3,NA,CASRGGQTSSADTQYF,TGTGCCAGCAGGGGCGGACAGACCTCTTCAGCAGATACGCAGTATTTT
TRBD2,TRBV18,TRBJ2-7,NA,CASSPPRTSGGGGEQYF,TGTGCCAGCTCACCACCGCGGACTAGCGGGGGGGGAGGCGAGCAGTACTTC
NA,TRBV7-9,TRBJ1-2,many,CASSSAIGGDYGYTF,TGTGCCAGCAGCTCAGCCATAGGGGGGGACTATGGCTACACCTTC
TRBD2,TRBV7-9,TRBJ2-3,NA,CASSRGLAGGTDTQYF,TGTGCCAGCAGCCGGGGACTAGCGGGGGGCACAGATACGCAGTATTTT
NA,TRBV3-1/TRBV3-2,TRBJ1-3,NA,CASSQEVIPRVSGNTIYF,TGTGCCAGCAGCCAAGAAGTCATCCCTCGCGTCTCTGGAAACACCATATATTTT
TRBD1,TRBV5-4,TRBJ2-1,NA,CASSSSGTGSPNEQFF,TGTGCCAGCAGCTCCTCCGGGACAGGGTCCCCCAATGAGCAGTTCTTC
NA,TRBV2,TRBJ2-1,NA,CASSEARWEQFF,TGTGCCAGCAGTGAAGCGCGATGGGAGCAGTTCTTC
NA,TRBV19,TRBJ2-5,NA,CASLSAGETQYF,TGTGCCAGTCTGTCGGCAGGAGAGACCCAGTACTTC
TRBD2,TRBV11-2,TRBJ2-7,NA,CASSPSGGANEQYF,TGTGCCAGCAGCCCTAGCGGGGGGGCGAACGAGCAGTACTTC
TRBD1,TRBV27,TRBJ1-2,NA,CASSRGQDPMNYGYTF,TGTGCCAGCAGCCGAGGACAGGATCCCATGAACTATGGCTACACCTTC
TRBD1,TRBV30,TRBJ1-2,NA,CAWSVRRGGLSGYTF,TGTGCCTGGAGTGTACGACGAGGGGGCCTCAGTGGCTACACCTTC
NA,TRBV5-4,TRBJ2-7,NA,CASSSHHGDEQYF,TGTGCCAGCAGCTCGCACCACGGAGACGAGCAGTACTTC
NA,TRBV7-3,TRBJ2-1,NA,CASSFTGGSYNEQFF,TGTGCCAGCAGCTTTACGGGCGGGTCCTACAATGAGCAGTTCTTC
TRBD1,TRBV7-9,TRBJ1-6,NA,CASSLLGTGVSPLHF,TGTGCCAGCAGCTTACTGGGGACAGGAGTATCACCCCTCCACTTT
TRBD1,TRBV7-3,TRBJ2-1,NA,CASSLGTVYNEQFF,TGTGCCAGCAGCTTGGGGACAGTTTACAATGAGCAGTTCTTC
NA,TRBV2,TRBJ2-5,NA,CASIRGQGETQYF,TGTGCCAGCATTAGAGGGCAAGGAGAGACCCAGTACTTC
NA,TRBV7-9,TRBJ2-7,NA,CASSSGGEQYF,TGTGCCAGCAGCTCAGGAGGGGAGCAGTACTTC
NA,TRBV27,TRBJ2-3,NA,CASRRGTDTQYF,TGTGCCAGTAGGCGGGGCACAGATACGCAGTATTTT
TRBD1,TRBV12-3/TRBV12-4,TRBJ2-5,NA,CASSPAQGWTQYF,TGTGCCAGCAGTCCCGCACAGGGGTGGACCCAGTACTTC
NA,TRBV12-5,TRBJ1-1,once,CASGLGGGPTFF,TGTGCTAGTGGTCTCGGGGGGGGTCCGACTTTCTTT
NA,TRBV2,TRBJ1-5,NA,CASRLQETQPQHF,TGTGCCAGCAGACTACAGGAAACTCAGCCCCAGCATTTT
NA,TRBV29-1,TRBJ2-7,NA,CSPTGEGEQYF,TGCAGCCCGACAGGAGAAGGAGAGCAGTACTTC
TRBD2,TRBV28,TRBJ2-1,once,CASSFGGGINEQFF,TGTGCCAGCAGTTTTGGGGGGGGGATCAATGAGCAGTTCTTC
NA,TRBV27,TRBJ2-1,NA,CASSLDSHASSYNEQFF,TGTGCCAGCAGTTTAGACTCCCACGCCAGCTCCTACAATGAGCAGTTCTTC